The next 21 T cell receptor beta chains were all read from a single sample in a study of T-cell reconstitution after alpha-beta-depleted transplantation in children. Preparation of the TCRbeta library was carried out with unique molecular identifiers. MiXCR, run by TCRdb on the PCR reads, gives a single entry per CDR3 protein. The top ten clones hold approximately 7% of a sample with around 270,000 distinct CDR3 sequences, about a tenth of them seen once. The source was PBMCs, collected before TCRalphabeta/CD19-depleted stem cell transplant. All receptors come from a boy less than two years old with acute myeloid leukemia, due to receive a stem cell transplant.

There are many counts of this clonotype. J is TRBJ2-7 and V is TRBV5-1; 9 bases match TRBD1. Germline CDR1 and CDR2: SGHRS and YFSETQ. This CDR3 spans 15 amino acids. After removal of 5 bases from V and 2 bases from J, the junction contained 8 bases not matched to a gene. The CDR3 is CASRSGTGRTYEQYF. CDR3 in DNA: TGCGCCAGCAGATCCGGGACAGGGAGGACCTACGAGCAGTACTTC.

This clonotype has ten or more counts. The rearrangement uses TRBV11-2 and TRBJ2-1; TRBD1 or TRBD2 may be the D gene (7 bases each). Germline-derived CDR1 and CDR2 are SGHAT and FQNNGV. The V end lost 4 bases, the J end lost 3 bases, and 13 bases lay between the germline ends. The CDR3 covers 15 residues. In DNA form, the CDR3 reads TGTGCCAGCAGCTCAGGGGGGGAGGTCTACAATGAGCAGTTCTTC. It specifies CASSSGGEVYNEQFF.

The chain has TRBV7-2 and TRBJ2-5, with TRBD2 matching 9 bases. This CDR3 region has 16 residues. V trimming: 1 base; J trimming: 5 bases; junction bases outside the gene matches: 8. Germline V lookup: CDR1 SGHTA, CDR2 FQGNSA. CDR3 in amino acids: CASSLGGRREGETQYF. The CDR3, as DNA: TGTGCCAGCAGCTTAGGGGGGAGGCGGGAGGGGGAGACCCAGTACTTC.

With regard to this clonotype: This may come from a read error, since a much larger clone is one base off. This chain joins TRBV11-2 and TRBJ2-2; the D gene is possibly TRBD2 (5 bases). Per germline, CDR1 SGHAT and CDR2 FQNNGV. CDR3 size: 14 residues. This CDR3 is CASSLEWAAGELYF. CDR3 nucleotide sequence: TGTGCCAGCAGCTTAGAATGGGCGGCCGGGGAGCTGTATTTT.

This clonotype has at least ten counts. The chain uses TRBV5-5 and TRBJ1-1; possible D gene TRBD1, 5 bases. Germline V gene data show CDR1 as SGHKS and CDR2 as YYEKEE (reference sequence). The CDR3 extends over 15 amino acids. Trimming stripped 0 bases from V and 3 bases from J, with 12 bases between. The DNA for the CDR3 is TGTGCCAGCAGCTTGGACCCGGGGGAGGACACTGAAGCTTTCTTT. As protein: CASSLDPGEDTEAFF.

This clonotype showed up many times. The rearrangement uses TRBV11-2 and TRBJ2-3, with D possibly being TRBD2 (6 bases). Germline-derived CDR1 and CDR2 are SGHAT and FQNNGV. Trimming shortened V by 4 bases and J by 0 bases, and 14 bases separated the two germline ends. CDR3 length: 16 amino acids. The CDR3, as DNA: TGTGCCAGCAGCTACGACAACGGGGGTAGCACAGATACGCAGTATTTT. Amino acid sequence: CASSYDNGGSTDTQYF.

The chain has TRBV3-1 and TRBJ2-2; no reliable D call. V lost 1 base to trimming and J lost 8 bases, with 17 bases between them. CDR1 LGHDT and CDR2 YNNKEL come from the germline V gene (reference sequence). The CDR3 totals 16 residues. This CDR3 is CASSQVSGRNPGELFF. Here the CDR3 DNA reads TGTGCCAGCAGCCAAGTTTCAGGAAGAAACCCGGGGGAGCTGTTTTTT.

The CDR3 protein is CASSFYRDTDTQYF. The CDR3 DNA is TGTGCCAGCAGTTTTTACAGGGACACAGATACGCAGTATTTT. This chain joins TRBV28 and TRBJ2-3, with D perhaps TRBD1 (6 bases). CDR1 and CDR2 from the germline V gene are MDHEN and SYDVKM. The CDR3 contains 14 residues. V was clipped by 3 bases and J by 2 bases, with 9 bases between them. Based on the CDR3 plus reference TRBV28 and TRBJ2-3, the full variable domain is DVKVTQSSRYLVKRTGEKVFLECVQDMDHENMFWYRQDPGLGLRLIYFSYDVKMKEKGDIPEGYSVSREKKERFSLILESASTNQTSMYLCASSFYRDTDTQYFGPGTRLTVL.

This clonotype was recorded at least ten times. The chain employs TRBV27 and TRBJ2-2; either TRBD1 or TRBD2 may supply D (6 bases each). V lost 4 bases and J 9 bases, leaving 15 bases between the germline ends. The CDR3 covers 14 residues. Germline-derived CDR1 and CDR2 are MNHEY and SMNVEV (reference sequence). The CDR3 nucleotides are TGTGCCAGCAGTTCAACCGGGGGCAGGAGGGAGCTGTTTTTT. As protein: CASSSTGGRRELFF.

The sample holds many counts of this clonotype. The rearrangement links TRBV5-1 to TRBJ2-3, with D perhaps matching TRBD1 or TRBD2 (5 bases each). V lost 3 bases, J lost 1 base, and 9 bases lay in between. The germline gives CDR1 SGHRS, CDR2 YFSETQ. The length of the CDR3 is 14 residues. This CDR3 reads CASSSGDRTDTQYF. The CDR3 coding sequence is TGCGCCAGCAGCTCCGGGGACCGCACAGATACGCAGTATTTT.

This clonotype was counted at least ten times. The CDR3 bases are TGCGCCAGCAGCTTGGACAGGGGGACAGATACGCAGTATTTT. The encoded protein is CASSLDRGTDTQYF. The J gene is TRBJ2-3, the V gene TRBV5-1; TRBD1 agrees at 8 bases. Trimming took 0 bases from V and 3 from J; bases not matched to a gene: 0. The CDR3 runs 14 residues. Per the germline V gene, CDR1 is SGHRS and CDR2 is YFSETQ.

This clonotype occurred many times. J is TRBJ2-1 and V is TRBV28, with 8 positions matching TRBD2. This CDR3 comprises 14 residues. CDR1 is MDHEN, CDR2 SYDVKM, per germline. J was trimmed by 2 bases and V by 5 bases; bases with no gene match: 2. The CDR3 coding sequence is TGTGCCAGCAGTCGTAGCGGGACCTACAATGAGCAGTTCTTC. Translated: CASSRSGTYNEQFF.

This clonotype was recorded many times. The V call is TRBV6-6, the J call TRBJ2-7; TRBD1 matches at 8 bases. The CDR3 consists of 13 residues. CDR1 MNHNY and CDR2 SVGAGI come from the germline V gene (reference sequence). V trimming: 5 bases; J trimming: 3 bases; junction bases outside the gene matches: 3. This CDR3 reads CASSHGTGYEQYF. In nucleotides, the CDR3 is TGTGCCAGCAGTCACGGGACAGGCTACGAGCAGTACTTC.

V usage is TRBV3-1 and J usage is TRBJ2-1; TRBD2 aligns across 7 bases. This CDR3 has 16 amino acids. Germline V gene sequence: CDR1 LGHDT, CDR2 YNNKEL (reference sequence). V was clipped by 10 bases and J by 6 bases; unmatched bases: 18. The CDR3 DNA reads as TGTGCCACCTGCACCAAGACTAGCTCCAGGCCCAATGAGCAGTTCTTC. Its translation is CATCTKTSSRPNEQFF.

This chain joins TRBV28 and TRBJ1-3; D call uncertain. Germline V gene lookup returns CDR1 MDHEN and CDR2 SYDVKM. V was clipped by 5 bases and J by 0 bases, with 11 bases between them. This CDR3 has 15 residues. The CDR3 loop is CASSIQRSSGNTIYF. The CDR3 nucleotides are TGTGCCAGCAGTATTCAGCGGAGCTCTGGAAACACCATATATTTT. The whole variable domain, remainder taken from reference TRBV28 and TRBJ1-3, is DVKVTQSSRYLVKRTGEKVFLECVQDMDHENMFWYRQDPGLGLRLIYFSYDVKMKEKGDIPEGYSVSREKKERFSLILESASTNQTSMYLCASSIQRSSGNTIYFGEGSWLTVV.

This clonotype has at least ten counts. This chain joins TRBV6-1 and TRBJ2-7; the D gene is possibly TRBD2 (7 bases). The V gene lost 5 bases and the J gene lost 9 bases, with 23 bases spanning the gap. Germline-derived CDR1 and CDR2 are MNHNS and SASEGT. This CDR3 region has 15 residues. The CDR3 DNA reads TGTGCCAGCAGTCCTCGGGACAACCCTCGGGGGGTGCAGTACTTC. As protein: CASSPRDNPRGVQYF.

The V gene is TRBV7-2, the J gene TRBJ2-1, with D hard to call. The CDR3 extends over 16 amino acids. V lost 2 bases and J 2 bases, leaving 13 bases between the germline ends. Germline V CDR1 and CDR2: SGHTA, FQGNSA. In DNA, the CDR3 is TGTGCCAGCAGCTTAATGGTTCGGGTGACCTACAATGAGCAGTTCTTC. Translating gives CASSLMVRVTYNEQFF.

At least ten counts were recorded for this clonotype. The V call is TRBV5-5, the J call TRBJ1-5, with a weak D call TRBD1 (6 bases). The CDR3 runs 15 residues. V gave up 2 bases and J gave up 5 bases, with 14 bases separating them. In germline, CDR1 is SGHKS, CDR2 YYEKEE (reference sequence). CDR3 DNA: TGTGCCAGCAGCTTAACAGGGTGGCCCTATCAGCCCCAGCATTTT. Encoded protein: CASSLTGWPYQPQHF.

This clonotype was recorded at least ten times. This rearrangement joins TRBV4-2 to TRBJ2-2, with D perhaps given as TRBD1 or TRBD2 (5 bases each). Germline V lookup: CDR1 LGHNA, CDR2 YNFKEQ. Trimming took 2 bases from V and 4 from J, leaving 20 bases between them. CDR3 length: 18 residues. The CDR3 loop reads CASSQTRVGLVPTGELFF. CDR3 in DNA: TGTGCCAGCAGCCAAACTAGAGTGGGGCTAGTGCCCACCGGGGAGCTGTTTTTT.

This clonotype was detected ten times or more. The rearrangement uses TRBV5-4 and TRBJ1-5; no firm D call. In germline, CDR1 is SGHNT, CDR2 YYREEE (reference sequence). CDR3 length: 19 residues. Between the trimmed V and J ends, which lost 0 bases and 1 base, there was a span of 20 bases. For the CDR3, the DNA is TGTGCCAGCAGCTTGGATACTCGGAGTCTGACTAGAAGCAATCAGCCCCAGCATTTT. As protein: CASSLDTRSLTRSNQPQHF.

This clonotype came up many times. This chain uses TRBV10-3 with TRBJ2-3; no definite D call. V lost 6 bases, J lost 1 base, and 14 bases lay in between. Germline CDR1 and CDR2: ENHRY and SYGVKD. The CDR3 extends over 15 amino acids. This CDR3 reads CAISLSVAGTDTQYF. The CDR3 DNA sequence: TGTGCCATCAGCCTATCAGTAGCAGGCACAGATACGCAGTATTTT.